Listed below are T cell receptor beta chains from one sample, sequenced in a study of shared clonotypes between healthy human individuals. Clones were sequenced by immunoSEQ multiplex PCR, and TCRdb holds only the in-frame ones, with some missing. The sample has 900,000 to 1,200,000 clones, approximately 80% seen once; the top ten hold under 0.8%. Input material: memory CD4+ T cells from PBMCs. The receptor set was obtained from a man aged 18 to 29 in good health. Some clones in this sample may be carry-over from other donors' samples. The CDR3 runs from the conserved cysteine through the conserved F or W. Fields, in order: clone size, CDR3 length, D gene, V gene, J gene, CDR3 protein, CDR3 DNA. D genes are given only for firm matches. The size entry is marked missing in some rows and otherwise reads once, few, many or a size class.

-	16	TRBD1	TRBV9	TRBJ2-1	CASSSAGTGVHNEQFF	TGTGCCAGCAGCTCAGCCGGGACAGGGGTACACAATGAGCAGTTCTTC
few	14	TRBD1	TRBV28	TRBJ1-5	CASRRGQGSQPQHF	TGTGCCAGCAGAAGGGGACAGGGGTCTCAGCCCCAGCATTTT
-	13	-	TRBV19	TRBJ1-2	CASSIDRNYGYTF	TGTGCCAGTAGTATCGACCGTAACTATGGCTACACCTTC
-	13	-	TRBV7-9	TRBJ1-4	CASSPRPPGKLFF	TGTGCCAGCAGCCCGCGGCCCCCTGGAAAACTGTTTTTT
-	13	-	TRBV4-3	TRBJ2-3	CASSPGTVETQYF	TGCGCCAGCAGCCCGGGGACGGTGGAGACGCAGTATTTT
-	18	TRBD1	TRBV28	TRBJ2-2	CASSPSPGQGSQTGELFF	TGTGCCAGCAGTCCGTCACCGGGACAGGGGTCTCAGACTGGGGAGCTGTTTTTT
-	16	TRBD1	TRBV19	TRBJ2-2	CASSIGGTGVLRELFF	TGTGCCAGTAGTATAGGCGGGACAGGAGTTCTTCGGGAGCTGTTTTTT
once	13	-	TRBV9	TRBJ1-1	CASSVTVLTEAFF	TGTGCCAGCAGCGTAACGGTTTTAACTGAAGCTTTCTTT
-	15	TRBD1	TRBV4-3	TRBJ1-4	CASSQVDRPNEKLFF	TGCGCCAGCAGCCAAGTGGACAGGCCTAATGAAAAACTGTTTTTT
-	15	-	TRBV7-2	TRBJ1-1	CASSLAWGSGTEAFF	TGTGCCAGCAGCTTAGCGTGGGGTAGCGGCACTGAAGCTTTCTTT
-	11	-	TRBV20-1	TRBJ2-5	CSARGQETQYF	TGCAGTGCTAGAGGGCAAGAGACCCAGTACTTC
-	14	-	TRBV16	TRBJ2-1	CASSQSRGSNEQFF	TGTGCCAGCAGCCAATCCCGAGGGTCCAATGAGCAGTTCTTC
-	17	-	TRBV19	TRBJ2-7	CASSPLAGTGVSYEQYF	TGTGCCAGTAGCCCTCTAGCGGGGACAGGGGTCTCCTACGAGCAGTACTTC
-	14	-	TRBV5-4	TRBJ1-3	CASSSGLLGNTIYF	TGTGCCAGCAGTTCTGGCCTGTTGGGAAACACCATATATTTT
many	13	-	TRBV6-1	TRBJ2-7	CASSGDTDYEQYF	TGTGCCAGCAGCGGGGACACAGACTACGAGCAGTACTTC
many	13	-	TRBV2	TRBJ1-1	CASSAQSNTEAFF	TGTGCCAGCAGTGCTCAGTCGAACACTGAAGCTTTCTTT
-	13	-	TRBV7-2	TRBJ1-1	CASSGRRNTEAFF	TGTGCCAGCAGCGGGAGGAGGAACACTGAAGCTTTCTTT
-	15	-	TRBV7-2	TRBJ2-5	CASSRGRLGQETQYF	TGTGCCAGCTCACGGGGGCGGTTAGGTCAAGAGACCCAGTACTTC